The clone carrying this TCR beta chain came up a few times. A single record per CDR3 protein comes from TCRdb applying MiXCR to the 5' RACE reads. The sample carries over 300,000 distinct CDR3 sequences, around a fifth recorded once. CDR1 SGHRS and CDR2 YFSETQ come from the germline V gene. This CDR3 has 14 residues. The V and J ends lost 4 bases and 9 bases respectively, with 17 bases between them. The data belong to a study of T-cell memory formation after mild COVID-19. This clonotype was obtained from a man aged 18-30 years who had mild COVID-19 (a few samples of this study predate the infection). Cell type and time point are not known. The sequencing input was PBMCs or a T cell subset sorted from them (not recorded which). The chain links TRBV5-1 to TRBJ2-1; D is possibly TRBD1 (5 bases). The CDR3 DNA is TGCGCCAGCAGCCCCCTCCCAGGGTATGGTGAGCAGTTCTTC. It yields the protein CASSPLPGYGEQFF.